This TCR beta chain originates from a study of T cell responses to AZD1222 COVID-19 vaccine (dated by TCRdb to the early 2020s). The study in broad terms: Because spike-specific TCR depth and breadth did not differ between the two schedules, AZD1222 recipients who got a second dose at roughly 4 weeks were pooled with those who got a second dose at roughly 12 weeks. TCR sequencing was performed for some 250 trial participants, of whom 200 to 220 were given two doses of AZD1222 and some 26 were given two doses of MenACWY control vaccine. Enrollment into the trials was organized by age into subgroups of 18-55, 56-69 and 70-plus years, and those subgroups contained roughly 150, 30 and 60 TCR-sequenced participants, respectively. Findings and caveats that apply to the study as a whole: Because no samples from the day 14 peak response were available, repertoires could be characterized only after the peak T cell response. Conclusions about previously exposed vaccinees are limited because only six or seven AZD1222 recipients were SARS-CoV-2 seropositive at baseline. Reportedly, close to half of the unique spike-specific TCRs recognized epitopes lying outside the regions that are mutated in the B.1.351 and B.1.1.7 variants. The vaccine-associated CD4 TCRs covered the entire spike protein, and the dominant responses fell in regions 160-218 and 743-854. The 56-69-year group was small, and its depth increase did not reach significance, likely because of low power. Participants were mostly white British and included more females than males, and it was suggested by the authors that clonal diversity may have been underestimated. A significant rise in spike-specific TCR breadth and depth was observed after two AZD1222 doses relative to day 0 and relative to MenACWY recipients.

Relative to germline, V is 1 base shorter and J is 1 base shorter, with 10 bases between their ends. The germline V gene provides CDR1 SGHTS and CDR2 YDEGEE. From the cysteine up to the phenylalanine, the CDR3 has a length of 15 residues. Kept here is only the CDR3 DNA, which spans 45 bases and is read in frame from base 1. Regarding this clone: This receptor's antigen is unknown. No base qualities exist here, and no much larger clone lies one base off it.

In the paper's terms, the time point label means: baseline before first vaccination. Vaccinee samples came from UK trials COV001 and COV002, including a single-blind randomized controlled phase 2/3 trial of AZD1222 (ChAdOx1 nCoV-19) in healthy adults. For TCRbeta chain sequencing, PBMC samples were collected from trial participants at day 0 and at day 28 after the second dose. The CDR3 regions of human TCRbeta chains were analyzed by immunosequencing. The source study handled its data this way. TCRs in the repertoires were compared against a reference library of SARS-CoV-2-specific TCRs that had been generated with the MIRA antigen-specificity platform. Breadth was defined as the fraction of unique TCRs that were SARS-CoV-2-associated, and depth was defined as the fraction of total T cells that were SARS-CoV-2-associated. Each spike-specific TCR was assigned to its reactive spike region and to a CD4 or CD8 class using the MIRA data. Log10-transformed breadth and depth values were compared by one-way ANOVA with Sidak's multiple comparisons tests. In TCRdb, the immuneACCESS table is reduced to in-frame sequences with V and J assigned. These tables do not hold every clone; where another copy was compared, an unresolved V gene accounts for under half, and the others remain unexplained. The V and J calls and the clone size are those of that table, but D and trimming were determined from the DNA. The sample yields roughly 91,000 clones; approximately 90% were counted once. The ten largest account for 2.5% to 3% of the sample.

The V and J genes are TRBV5-8 and TRBJ2-3; the D element could tentatively be TRBD1 or TRBD2, as 5 bases agree for each. The TCR comes from an adult in good health. Sequencing was performed on peripheral blood, taken on day 0 of AZD1222 vaccination. The DNA reads TGTGCCAGCAGCTTGTGGGGACGGGGCACAGATACGCAGTATTTT. Its protein is CASSLWGRGTDTQYF.